What follows are 6 T cell receptor beta chains derived from one specimen sequenced in a study of blood T cells in healthy people across ages. Together with a sample-barcoded 5' primer, a J-beta primer mix was included in a second PCR lasting about 7 to 11 cycles. TCRdb reprocessed the 5' RACE reads via MiXCR and lists one record per CDR3 protein. Among 630,000 or so distinct CDR3 sequences listed, less than 40% were seen once. The sequenced sample was blood. The receptors were sampled from a woman aged 80 or older in good health.

This clonotype appeared many times. The chain combines TRBV3-1 with TRBJ2-4, with TRBD1 matching over 8 bases. V lost 3 bases and J lost 8; bases outside the gene matches: 9. The CDR3 is 15 amino acids. Looked up from germline, CDR1 is LGHDT and CDR2 is YNNKEL (reference sequence). The DNA of the CDR3 is TGTGCCAGCAGCCAGGGGCCAGGGGGCAGGGACATTCAGTACTTC. Amino acid sequence: CASSQGPGGRDIQYF. The full variable domain, with the rest looked up from reference TRBV3-1 and TRBJ2-4, is DTAVSQTPKYLVTQMGNDKSIKCEQNLGHDTMYWYKQDSKKFLKIMFSYNNKELIINETVPNRFSPKSPDKAHLNLHINSLELGDSAVYFCASSQGPGGRDIQYFGAGTRLSVL.

This clonotype was recorded at least ten times. This chain connects TRBV28 to TRBJ2-1; D may match TRBD1 or TRBD2 (5 bases each). The V gene lost 6 bases and the J gene lost 7 bases, with 19 bases spanning the gap. This CDR3 has 15 residues. CDR1 is MDHEN, CDR2 SYDVKM, per germline. CDR3 nucleotide sequence: TGTGCCAGCAGCCCACAACTAACGGGGCTTAATGAGCAGTTCTTC. Residues: CASSPQLTGLNEQFF.

The rearrangement uses TRBV2 and TRBJ1-1, with unresolved D. V was clipped by 6 bases and J by 0 bases, with 11 bases between them. CDR3 length equals 14 residues. Looked up from germline, CDR1 is SNHLY and CDR2 is FYNNEI. The CDR3 spells CASRGRTMNTEAFF. CDR3 nucleotides: TGTGCCAGCAGAGGACGGACCATGAACACTGAAGCTTTCTTT.

This sequence joins TRBV6-2 or TRBV6-3 and TRBJ1-1; possible D gene TRBD1, 5 bases. In germline, CDR1 is MNHEY, CDR2 SVGEGT. This CDR3 contains 13 residues. V was trimmed by 6 bases and J by 10 bases, leaving 18 bases between them. The CDR3 DNA is TGTGCCAGCAGGGACCCGGGACCCCAAGCAGCTTTCTTT. Translation: CASRDPGPQAAFF.

A word on this clonotype: A much more abundant neighbour one base away suggests this may be a read error. The J gene is TRBJ2-3, the V gene TRBV12-3 or TRBV12-4; possibly TRBD2 for D (6 bases). V shed 6 bases and J shed 14 bases, with 24 bases lying between them. The length of the CDR3 is 14 residues. The CDR3 loop reads CASRPLGGRARGYF. CDR3 DNA: TGTGCCAGCAGGCCTCTAGGAGGGCGGGCGAGGGGGTATTTT.

The V gene is TRBV7-2, the J gene TRBJ2-3; D is uncertain. Deletions cut 2 bases from V and 5 bases from J, with 8 bases between. Germline assignment: CDR1 SGHTA and CDR2 FQGNSA. The CDR3 has 13 residues. This chain's CDR3 is CASSLSPQDTQYF. DNA for the CDR3: TGTGCCAGCAGCTTAAGTCCCCAAGATACGCAGTATTTT.